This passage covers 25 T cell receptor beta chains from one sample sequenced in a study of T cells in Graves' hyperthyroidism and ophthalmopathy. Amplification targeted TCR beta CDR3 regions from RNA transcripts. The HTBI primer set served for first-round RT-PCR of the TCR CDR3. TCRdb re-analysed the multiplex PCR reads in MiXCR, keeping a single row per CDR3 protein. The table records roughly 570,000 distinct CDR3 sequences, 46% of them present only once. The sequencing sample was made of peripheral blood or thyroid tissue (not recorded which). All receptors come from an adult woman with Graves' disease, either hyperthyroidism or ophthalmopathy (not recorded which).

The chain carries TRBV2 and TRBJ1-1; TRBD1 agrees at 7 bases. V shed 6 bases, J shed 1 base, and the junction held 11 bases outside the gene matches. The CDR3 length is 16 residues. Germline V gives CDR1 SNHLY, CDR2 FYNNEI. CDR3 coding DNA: TGTGCCAGCAGAGGGGGACAGCAGATAGGGAACACTGAAGCTTTCTTT. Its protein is CASRGGQQIGNTEAFF.

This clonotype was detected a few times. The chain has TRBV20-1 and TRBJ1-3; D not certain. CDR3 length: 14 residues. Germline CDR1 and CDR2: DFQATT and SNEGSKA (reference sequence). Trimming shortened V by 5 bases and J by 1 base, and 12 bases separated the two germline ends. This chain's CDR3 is CSAGVVGSGNTIYF. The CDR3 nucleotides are TGCAGTGCTGGAGTCGTTGGGTCTGGAAACACCATATATTTT.

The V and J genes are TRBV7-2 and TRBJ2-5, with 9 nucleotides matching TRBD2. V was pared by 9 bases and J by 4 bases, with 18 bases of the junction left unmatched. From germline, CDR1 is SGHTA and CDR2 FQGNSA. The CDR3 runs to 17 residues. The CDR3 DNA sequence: TGTGCCAGTAGAGACAGGGCCGCGCGGGAGGGTAGAGAGACCCAGTACTTC. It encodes CASRDRAAREGRETQYF.

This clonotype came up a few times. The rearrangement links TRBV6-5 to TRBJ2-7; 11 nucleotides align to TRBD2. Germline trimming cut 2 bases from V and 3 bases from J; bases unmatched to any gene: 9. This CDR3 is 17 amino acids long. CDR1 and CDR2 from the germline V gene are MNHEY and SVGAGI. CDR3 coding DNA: TGTGCCAGCAGTTACGATTTAGCGGGAGGGTCTATCTACGAGCAGTACTTC. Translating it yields CASSYDLAGGSIYEQYF.

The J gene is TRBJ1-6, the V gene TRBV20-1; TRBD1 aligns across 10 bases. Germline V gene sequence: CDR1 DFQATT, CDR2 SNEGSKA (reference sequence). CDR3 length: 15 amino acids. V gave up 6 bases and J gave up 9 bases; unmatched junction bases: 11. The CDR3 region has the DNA TGCAGTGCCGAGGTGGGGACAGGGGTAGTTTCACCCCTCCACTTT. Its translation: CSAEVGTGVVSPLHF.

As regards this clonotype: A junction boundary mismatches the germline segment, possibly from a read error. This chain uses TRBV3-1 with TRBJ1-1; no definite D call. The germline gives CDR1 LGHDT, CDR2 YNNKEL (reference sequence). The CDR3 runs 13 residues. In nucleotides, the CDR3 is TGTGCCAGCAGCGACTGGATTTTTGATGAAGATTTCTTT. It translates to CASSDWIFDEDFF.

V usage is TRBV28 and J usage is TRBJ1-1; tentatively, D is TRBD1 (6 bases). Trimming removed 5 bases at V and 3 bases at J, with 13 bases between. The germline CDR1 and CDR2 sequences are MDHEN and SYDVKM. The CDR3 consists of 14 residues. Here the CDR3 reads CASSRAGADTEAFF. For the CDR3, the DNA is TGTGCCAGCAGTCGAGCAGGGGCTGACACTGAAGCTTTCTTT.

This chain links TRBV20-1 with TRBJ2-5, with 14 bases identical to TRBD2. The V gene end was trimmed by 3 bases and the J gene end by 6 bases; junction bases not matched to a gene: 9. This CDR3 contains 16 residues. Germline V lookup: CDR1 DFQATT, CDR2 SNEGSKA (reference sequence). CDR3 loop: CSARSAGLAGGQTQYF. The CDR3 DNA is TGCAGTGCTAGGAGTGCAGGACTAGCGGGAGGTCAGACCCAGTACTTC.

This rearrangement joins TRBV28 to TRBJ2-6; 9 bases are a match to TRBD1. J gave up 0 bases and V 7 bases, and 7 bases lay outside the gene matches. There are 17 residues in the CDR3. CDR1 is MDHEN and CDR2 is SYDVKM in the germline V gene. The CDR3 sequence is CASTSGDRDSGANVLTF. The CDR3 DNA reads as TGTGCCAGCACCAGTGGGGACAGGGACTCTGGGGCCAACGTCCTGACTTTC.

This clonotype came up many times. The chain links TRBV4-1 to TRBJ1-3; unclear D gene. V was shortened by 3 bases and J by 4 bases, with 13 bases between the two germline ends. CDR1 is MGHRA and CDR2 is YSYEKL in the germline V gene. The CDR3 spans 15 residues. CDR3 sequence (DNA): TGCGCCAGCAGCCAGCCTCGGTCGGTGGGAAACACCATATATTTT. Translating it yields CASSQPRSVGNTIYF.

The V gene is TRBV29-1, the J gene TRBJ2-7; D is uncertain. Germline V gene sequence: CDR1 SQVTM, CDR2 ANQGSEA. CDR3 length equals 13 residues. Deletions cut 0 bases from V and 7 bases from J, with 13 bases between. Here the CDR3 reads CSVEDLTDGEQYF. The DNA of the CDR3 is TGCAGCGTTGAAGATCTTACGGATGGGGAGCAGTACTTC.

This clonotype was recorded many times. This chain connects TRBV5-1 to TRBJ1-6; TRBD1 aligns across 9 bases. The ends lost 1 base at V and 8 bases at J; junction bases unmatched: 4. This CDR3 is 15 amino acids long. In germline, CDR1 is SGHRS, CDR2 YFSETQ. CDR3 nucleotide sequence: TGCGCCAGCAGCTTGCGGGGACAGGGATATTCACCCCTCCACTTT. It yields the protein CASSLRGQGYSPLHF. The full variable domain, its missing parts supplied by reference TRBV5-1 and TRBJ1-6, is KAGVTQTPRYLIKTRGQQVTLSCSPISGHRSVSWYQQTPGQGLQFLFEYFSETQRNKGNFPGRFSGRQFSNSRSEMNVSTLELGDSALYLCASSLRGQGYSPLHFGNGTRLTVT.

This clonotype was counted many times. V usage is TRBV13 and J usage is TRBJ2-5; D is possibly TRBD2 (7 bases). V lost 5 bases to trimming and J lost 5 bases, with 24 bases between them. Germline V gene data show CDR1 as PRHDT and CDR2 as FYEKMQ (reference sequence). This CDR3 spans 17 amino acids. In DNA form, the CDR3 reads TGTGCCAGCAGCCTTAGGCACTTCAAGGGGGGGAAGGAGACCCAGTACTTC. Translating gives CASSLRHFKGGKETQYF.

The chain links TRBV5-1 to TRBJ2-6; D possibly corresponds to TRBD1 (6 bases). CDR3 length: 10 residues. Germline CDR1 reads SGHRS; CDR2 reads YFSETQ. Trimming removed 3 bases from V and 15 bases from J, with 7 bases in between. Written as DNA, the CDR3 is TGCGCCAGCAGCTACAGGGCCCTGACTTTC. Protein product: CASSYRALTF.

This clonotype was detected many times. The CDR3 loop reads CASSSDSTTNTGELFF. The CDR3 DNA is TGTGCCAGCAGCTCCGACTCAACTACGAACACCGGGGAGCTGTTTTTT. This sequence joins TRBV11-2 and TRBJ2-2; D is uncertain. V lost 4 bases and J lost 0, with 12 bases in between. The CDR3 has 16 residues. Germline assignment: CDR1 SGHAT and CDR2 FQNNGV.

CDR3 loop: CSARAIDRTLYF. The CDR3 region has the DNA TGCAGTGCTAGAGCCATAGACAGGACCTTATATTTT. The V gene is TRBV20-1, the J gene TRBJ1-3; TRBD1 is a possible D gene (6 bases). Trimming took off 1 base at V and 14 bases at J, with 15 bases between the two ends. Germline CDR1 DFQATT, CDR2 SNEGSKA (reference sequence). CDR3 length: 12 amino acids.

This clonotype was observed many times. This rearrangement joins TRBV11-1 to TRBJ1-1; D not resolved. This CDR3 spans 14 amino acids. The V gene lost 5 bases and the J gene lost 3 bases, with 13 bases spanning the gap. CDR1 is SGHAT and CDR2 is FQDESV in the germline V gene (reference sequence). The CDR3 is CASSLAVVYTEAFF. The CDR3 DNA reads TGTGCCAGCAGCCTGGCTGTTGTGTACACTGAAGCTTTCTTT.

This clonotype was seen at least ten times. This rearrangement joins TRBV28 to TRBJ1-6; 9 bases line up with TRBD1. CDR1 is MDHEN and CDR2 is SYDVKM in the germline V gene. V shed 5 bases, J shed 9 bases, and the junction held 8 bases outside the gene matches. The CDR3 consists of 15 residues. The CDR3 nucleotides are TGTGCCAGCAGTCCAATAGGACAGGGGAGTTCACCCCTCCACTTT. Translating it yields CASSPIGQGSSPLHF.

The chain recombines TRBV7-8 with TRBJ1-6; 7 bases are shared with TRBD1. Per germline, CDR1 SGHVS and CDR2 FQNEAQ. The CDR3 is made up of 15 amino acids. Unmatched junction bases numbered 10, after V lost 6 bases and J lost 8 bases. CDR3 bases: TGTGCCAGCAGGTCCGGGGCCAGGGGGTATTCACCCCTCCACTTT. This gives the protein CASRSGARGYSPLHF.

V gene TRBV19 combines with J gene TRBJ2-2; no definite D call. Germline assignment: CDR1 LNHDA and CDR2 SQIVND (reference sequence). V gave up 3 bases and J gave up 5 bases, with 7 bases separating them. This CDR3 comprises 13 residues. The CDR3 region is CASSIVKTGELFF. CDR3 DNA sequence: TGTGCCAGTAGTATTGTGAAGACCGGGGAGCTGTTTTTT. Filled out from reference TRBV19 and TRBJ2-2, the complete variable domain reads DGGITQSPKYLFRKEGQNVTLSCEQNLNHDAMYWYRQDPGQGLRLIYYSQIVNDFQKGDIAEGYSVSREKKESFPLTVTSAQKNPTAFYLCASSIVKTGELFFGEGSRLTVL.

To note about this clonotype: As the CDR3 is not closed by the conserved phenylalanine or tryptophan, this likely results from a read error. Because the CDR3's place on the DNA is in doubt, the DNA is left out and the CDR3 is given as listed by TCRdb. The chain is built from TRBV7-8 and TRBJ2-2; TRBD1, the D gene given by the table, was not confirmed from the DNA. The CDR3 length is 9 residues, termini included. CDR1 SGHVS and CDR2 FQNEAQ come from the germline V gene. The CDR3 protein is CASSLVGDV.

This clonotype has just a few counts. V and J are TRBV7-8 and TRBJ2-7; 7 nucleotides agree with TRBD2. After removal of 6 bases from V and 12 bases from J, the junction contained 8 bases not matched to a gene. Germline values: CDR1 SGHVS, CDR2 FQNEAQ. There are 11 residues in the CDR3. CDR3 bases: TGTGCCAGCAGGGGGAGGGATTTTTGGTACTTC. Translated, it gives CASRGRDFWYF. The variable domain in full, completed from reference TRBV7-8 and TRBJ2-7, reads GAGVSQSPRYKVAKRGQDVALRCDPISGHVSLFWYQQALGQGPEFLTYFQNEAQLDKSGLPSDRFFAERPEGSVSTLKIQRTQQEDSAVYLCASRGRDFWYFGPGTRLTVT.

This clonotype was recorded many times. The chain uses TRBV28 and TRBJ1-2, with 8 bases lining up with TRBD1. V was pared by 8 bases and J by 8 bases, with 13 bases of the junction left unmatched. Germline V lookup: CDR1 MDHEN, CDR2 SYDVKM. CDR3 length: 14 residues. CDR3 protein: CASGLAGGTAGYTF. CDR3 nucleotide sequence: TGTGCCAGCGGCTTGGCAGGGGGCACGGCAGGCTACACCTTC.

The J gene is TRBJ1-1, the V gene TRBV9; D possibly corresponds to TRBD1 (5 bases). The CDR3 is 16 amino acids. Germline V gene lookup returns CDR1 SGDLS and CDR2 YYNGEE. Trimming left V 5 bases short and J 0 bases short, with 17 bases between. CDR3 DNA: TGTGCCAGCAGTGTCCGAGCGGGGCGAATGAACACTGAAGCTTTCTTT. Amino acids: CASSVRAGRMNTEAFF.

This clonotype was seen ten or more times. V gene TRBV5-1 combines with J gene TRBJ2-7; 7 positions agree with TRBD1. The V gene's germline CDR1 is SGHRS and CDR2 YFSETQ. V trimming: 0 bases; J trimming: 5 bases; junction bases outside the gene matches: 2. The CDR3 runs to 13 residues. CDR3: CASSLGQGNEQYF. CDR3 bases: TGCGCCAGCAGCTTGGGACAGGGAAACGAGCAGTACTTC.